These T cell receptor beta chains were read from a single sample in a study of early T cells in non-severe SARS-CoV-2 infection. From the 5' RACE reads, TCRdb called clonotypes with MiXCR, one entry per CDR3 protein. The sample lists roughly 75,000 distinct CDR3 sequences; about 11% were seen once. The source material was whole blood. Receptors were obtained from an adult who was a healthcare worker with PCR-confirmed SARS-CoV-2 infection or an uninfected control (not recorded which). CDR3s include the opening cysteine and the closing phenylalanine or tryptophan. Fields, in order: CDR3 DNA, CDR3 protein, clone size, V gene, D gene, J gene. D genes are given only for firm matches. Only part of the rows carry a size: once, few, many, or a class if the clone is expanded.

TGTGCCATCAGTGAGCCCGGACAGGGTTTTCAGCAGTACTTC CAISEPGQGFQQYF many TRBV10-3 TRBD1 TRBJ2-7
TGTGCCAGCAGCTTAACAGGGTTTAAGAATACGCAGTATTTT CASSLTGFKNTQYF many TRBV7-2 . TRBJ2-3
TGTGCCAGCGGACACGGGGGAGAGACCCAGTACTTC CASGHGGETQYF few TRBV6-2/TRBV6-3 . TRBJ2-5
TGCGCCAGCAGCGATCCGGTAGCAGGGTTGTCCAAAAACATTCAGTACTTC CASSDPVAGLSKNIQYF . TRBV4-1 . TRBJ2-4
TGTGCCAGCACCCCCGTTAAGGGTCCAGATACGCAGTATTTT CASTPVKGPDTQYF . TRBV12-3/TRBV12-4 . TRBJ2-3
TGCGCCAGCAGCTTGGAGCGCTCACCCACTGGAAACACCATATATTTT CASSLERSPTGNTIYF many TRBV5-1 . TRBJ1-3
TGTGCCAGCAGCCCAGACTGGCACACCGGGGAGCTGTTTTTT CASSPDWHTGELFF few TRBV5-4 . TRBJ2-2
TGCGCCAGCAGCTTGTCCACTGGCCCCTACGAGCAGTACTTC CASSLSTGPYEQYF many TRBV5-1 . TRBJ2-7
TGTGCCATCAGTGAGCCACTTGCTCCGGGTAATGAGCAGTTCTTC CAISEPLAPGNEQFF many TRBV10-3 . TRBJ2-1
TGTGCCAGCAGCTCCCGGGACAGGGTCGGGTCACCCCTCCACTTT CASSSRDRVGSPLHF many TRBV3-1 TRBD1 TRBJ1-6
TGTGCCAGCAGGGGGGACGGGGTTGATAGCAATCAGCCCCAGCATTTT CASRGDGVDSNQPQHF many TRBV27 . TRBJ1-5
TGTGCCAGCAGCAACCCGGGACACCTCTCCTACGAGCAGTACTTC CASSNPGHLSYEQYF medium-sized TRBV2 . TRBJ2-7
TGTGCCAGCAGCCAAACACTAGCGGGGCTTCAAGAGACCCAGTACTTC CASSQTLAGLQETQYF few TRBV14 TRBD2 TRBJ2-5
TGTGCCAGCAGTTACTCGCTTCAGGGGGTCTACGAGCAGTACTTC CASSYSLQGVYEQYF . TRBV6-5 TRBD1 TRBJ2-7
TGTGCCAGCTCTGTAGAAGGACACTACACAGATACGCAGTATTTT CASSVEGHYTDTQYF many TRBV9 . TRBJ2-3
TGTGCCAGTAGTACCATCCCCGGCACTGAAGCTTTCTTT CASSTIPGTEAFF many TRBV19 . TRBJ1-1
TGCGCCAGCAGCTTGGACAGGGGTGTATCTGGGGCCAACGTCCTGACTTTC CASSLDRGVSGANVLTF . TRBV5-1 TRBD1 TRBJ2-6
TGTGCCAGCAGCCCTGGGGGCTCGGAGTCTTTTGAAAAACTGTTTTTT CASSPGGSESFEKLFF many TRBV5-4 . TRBJ1-4
TGTGCCAGCACTAGCGGGGGCCACCTTTCCCTCTTC CASTSGGHLSLF many TRBV6-6 TRBD2 TRBJ2-1
TGTGCCAGCAGTTACCGGGACGGAGCCTACGAGCAGTACTTC CASSYRDGAYEQYF many TRBV6-5 . TRBJ2-7
TGCGCCAGCAGCCGGTCGGGACCGTACAATGAGCAGTTCTTC CASSRSGPYNEQFF many TRBV4-1 . TRBJ2-1
TGCGCCAGCAGCCAAGATAGAGGTGGGTACAATGAGCAGTTCTTC CASSQDRGGYNEQFF many TRBV4-1 . TRBJ2-1
TGTGCCAGCAGCGGGACTTCCTCCGAGCAGTACTTC CASSGTSSEQYF . TRBV9 . TRBJ2-7
TGTGCCAGCAGCCAAGGTTTCTACGGACAGGGTTACAATGAGCAGTTCTTC CASSQGFYGQGYNEQFF many TRBV3-1 TRBD1 TRBJ2-1
TGCAGCGTTGCCGGGTCTAGCGGGTCGAGCACAGATACGCAGTATTTT CSVAGSSGSSTDTQYF many TRBV29-1 TRBD2 TRBJ2-3
TGTGCCAGCAGTTCAATACGGCGGGGGGCCGAGGAGCAGTTCTTC CASSSIRRGAEEQFF many TRBV6-2/TRBV6-3 TRBD2 TRBJ2-1
TGTGCCAGCAGCCTCCTTTGGGACAGCGCGAACACCGGGGAGCTGTTTTTT CASSLLWDSANTGELFF few TRBV6-5 TRBD1 TRBJ2-2
TGTGCCAGCAGCGCGAGACCCCTGGCGCTGTACCATGAGCAGTTCTTC CASSARPLALYHEQFF few TRBV7-3 . TRBJ2-1
TGTGCCATCAGTGAGATAGCCCCAGGACAGCCGAACACTGAAGCTTTCTTT CAISEIAPGQPNTEAFF few TRBV10-3 . TRBJ1-1
TGCAGCGCTGACAGGGTGGGCACTGAAGCTTTCTTT CSADRVGTEAFF few TRBV29-1 TRBD1 TRBJ1-1
TGTGCCAGCAGCTCGACAGCGAACGATGAGCAGTTCTTC CASSSTANDEQFF . TRBV11-2 . TRBJ2-1
TGTGCCAGCAGTGAAGAGGGCACAGATACGCAGTATTTT CASSEEGTDTQYF few TRBV2 . TRBJ2-3
TGTGCCAGCAGCACTCGGGGTGTGCTTTCACCCCTCCACTTT CASSTRGVLSPLHF many TRBV6-5 . TRBJ1-6
TGTGCCAGCAGCTTAGGCAGCCTTAACTATGGCTACACCTTC CASSLGSLNYGYTF many TRBV11-2 . TRBJ1-2
TGCAGTGTCCTAGCGGGGGTCACCGGCAATGAGCAGTTCTTC CSVLAGVTGNEQFF many TRBV20-1 TRBD2 TRBJ2-1
TGTGCCACCGACAGAGCGAACACCGGGGAGCTGTTTTTT CATDRANTGELFF . TRBV12-3/TRBV12-4 . TRBJ2-2
TGTGCCAGCAGCTTAACAGACTCTGGAAACACCATATATTTT CASSLTDSGNTIYF many TRBV7-8 . TRBJ1-3
TGCGCCAGCAGCTCCCCCGAAGGGGATACGCAGTATTTT CASSSPEGDTQYF . TRBV5-1 . TRBJ2-3
TGTGCCGTGGGAGTAGGGCAGACCCACCCTGGGGCCAACGTCCTGACTTTC CAVGVGQTHPGANVLTF many TRBV2 . TRBJ2-6
TGTGCCAGCAGCTCCCGGACTAGCGGGGGGTCCCGCCTGACCCAGTACTTC CASSSRTSGGSRLTQYF many TRBV7-2 TRBD2 TRBJ2-5
TGTGCCAGCAGTGATCAGGCCTTAAATGAAAAACTGTTTTTT CASSDQALNEKLFF many TRBV2 . TRBJ1-4
TGCGCCAGCAGCCAAGTCGCGGGGGGGTCGAATGAGCAGTTCTTC CASSQVAGGSNEQFF . TRBV4-3 TRBD2 TRBJ2-1
TGTGCCAGCACTTCTACGGGGAGTACCCCTCTGGATACGCAGTATTTT CASTSTGSTPLDTQYF few TRBV6-2/TRBV6-3 . TRBJ2-3
TGTGCCAGCCGGGAGTATAATTCACCCCTCCACTTT CASREYNSPLHF many TRBV2 . TRBJ1-6
TGTGCCAGCAGCGTAGAGTGGGCAGGGGTAACGACCGGGGAGCTGTTTTTT CASSVEWAGVTTGELFF . TRBV9 . TRBJ2-2
TGTGCCATCAGTGAGTCGAGGACAGGGTCCCTGGACACTGAAGCTTTCTTT CAISESRTGSLDTEAFF many TRBV10-3 TRBD1 TRBJ1-1